The 20 T cell receptor beta chains below come from one sample, sequenced in a study of blood T cell repertoires in COVID-19. Sequencing used immunoSEQ multiplex PCR; TCRdb keeps in-frame clones, though not all of them. The sample shows 150,000 to 200,000 clones, about nine tenths of them seen only once. Sequencing was performed on peripheral blood. The receptors here all came from a woman aged 45-65 years with acute or convalescent COVID-19.

The J gene is TRBJ1-1, the V gene TRBV5-5; possibly TRBD1 for D (6 bases). V was pared by 5 bases and J by 5 bases, with 10 bases between. CDR1 and CDR2 from the germline V gene are SGHKS and YYEKEE (reference sequence). There are 12 residues in the CDR3. In DNA, the CDR3 is TGTGCCAGCAGTAGAGACAGGACTGAAGCTTTCTTT. This encodes CASSRDRTEAFF.

V and J are TRBV6-5 and TRBJ1-3, with no clear D. The V end lost 7 bases, the J end lost 4 bases, and 11 bases lay between the germline ends. CDR3 length: 13 residues. Germline V CDR1 and CDR2: MNHEY, SVGAGI. CDR3 in amino acids: CASTNPGGNTIYF. The CDR3 DNA follows: TGTGCCAGCACAAATCCGGGGGGAAACACCATATATTTT.

J is TRBJ2-1 and V is TRBV6-5; D might be TRBD2 (6 bases). V shed 1 base and J shed 7 bases, with 11 bases lying between them. Germline V gene lookup returns CDR1 MNHEY and CDR2 SVGAGI. This CDR3 is 14 amino acids long. The CDR3 region has the DNA TGTGCCAGCAGTTACTTCCCCGGGGGTAATGAGCAGTTCTTC. Protein sequence: CASSYFPGGNEQFF.

The chain has TRBV4-3 and TRBJ2-1; 14 bases agree with TRBD2. Trimming removed 3 bases from V and 2 bases from J; junction bases left unmatched: 6. The CDR3 length is 18 residues. Germline loops: CDR1 LGHNA, CDR2 YSLEER. CDR3 protein: CASSHLTSGRGAYNEQFF. The CDR3 bases are TGCGCCAGCAGCCACCTGACTAGCGGGAGGGGGGCCTACAATGAGCAGTTCTTC.

The V gene is TRBV6-6, the J gene TRBJ1-2; 9 nucleotides agree with TRBD1. Germline V gives CDR1 MNHNY, CDR2 SVGAGI (reference sequence). This CDR3 comprises 15 residues. J lost 4 bases, V lost 5 bases, and 8 bases had no gene match. The CDR3 DNA sequence: TGTGCCAGCAGTCCGGGACAGGGTATAATCTATGGCTACACCTTC. This encodes CASSPGQGIIYGYTF.

The chain uses TRBV6-6 and TRBJ1-2, with TRBD1 matching 9 bases. The CDR3 length is 15 residues. The V gene end was trimmed by 7 bases and the J gene end by 8 bases; junction bases not matched to a gene: 14. Looked up from germline, CDR1 is MNHNY and CDR2 is SVGAGI (reference sequence). Here the CDR3 reads CASTSSSWDREGYTF. In DNA form, the CDR3 reads TGTGCCAGCACCTCCTCGAGTTGGGACAGGGAGGGCTACACCTTC.

J is TRBJ1-2 and V is TRBV24-1, with D tentatively TRBD1 (5 bases). Trimming shortened V by 3 bases and J by 6 bases, and 16 bases separated the two germline ends. Germline assignment: CDR1 KGHDR and CDR2 SFDVKD. The CDR3 has 15 residues. The CDR3 region has the DNA TGTGCCACCAGTGATCCCAACCAGGCACAGGATGGCTACACCTTC. This gives the protein CATSDPNQAQDGYTF.

This clone was detected only once. The CDR3 is CASSLVSYEGTEAFF. In nucleotides, the CDR3 is TGTGCCAGCAGCTTAGTGTCCTATGAGGGCACTGAAGCTTTCTTT. The chain uses TRBV7-2 and TRBJ1-1; D is ambiguous. Germline V lookup: CDR1 SGHTA, CDR2 FQGNSA. V lost 1 base to trimming and J lost 4 bases, with 13 bases between them. This CDR3 has 15 residues.

This chain uses TRBV2 with TRBJ2-5; D perhaps matches TRBD2 (6 bases). V dropped 3 bases and J dropped 4 bases, with 12 bases sitting between them. The CDR3 sequence is 14 residues long. CDR1 is SNHLY, CDR2 FYNNEI, per germline. CDR3 protein: CASSEALASETQYF. The CDR3 bases are TGTGCCAGCAGTGAGGCTCTAGCGTCAGAGACCCAGTACTTC. The full variable domain, with the rest looked up from reference TRBV2 and TRBJ2-5, is EPEVTQTPSHQVTQMGQEVILRCVPISNHLYFYWYRQILGQKVEFLVSFYNNEISEKSEIFDDQFSVERPDGSNFTLKIRSTKLEDSAMYFCASSEALASETQYFGPGTRLLVL.

The chain links TRBV10-3 to TRBJ1-5, with 10 positions matching TRBD1. CDR3 size: 15 residues. J gave up 5 bases and V 10 bases, and 11 bases lay outside the gene matches. Germline CDR1 is ENHRY and CDR2 is SYGVKD. The CDR3 DNA is TGTGCCACCACTCTGGGGGACAGGGGACATCAGCCCCAGCATTTT. It specifies CATTLGDRGHQPQHF.

The chain employs TRBV4-2 and TRBJ1-1; tentative D call: TRBD1 (6 bases). Germline V gives CDR1 LGHNA, CDR2 YNFKEQ. With 0 bases removed from V and 4 bases from J, the gap between germline ends came to 12 bases. This CDR3 is 15 amino acids long. CDR3 amino acids: CASSQEVQGSTEAFF. The CDR3 nucleotides read TGTGCCAGCAGCCAAGAGGTGCAGGGGAGCACTGAAGCTTTCTTT.

This clone occurred a few times. V is TRBV11-2 and J is TRBJ1-6; no definite D call. This CDR3 has 18 amino acids. Germline values: CDR1 SGHAT, CDR2 FQNNGV. Deletions cut 1 base from V and 0 bases from J, with 13 bases between. The chain's CDR3 is CASSLARQVSSYNSPLHF. CDR3 nucleotide sequence: TGTGCCAGCAGCTTAGCGCGACAAGTGAGCTCCTATAATTCACCCCTCCACTTT.

The rearrangement joins TRBV28 to TRBJ1-2; maybe TRBD1 (5 bases). Germline-derived CDR1 and CDR2 are MDHEN and SYDVKM. V was clipped by 5 bases and J by 5 bases, with 9 bases between them. The CDR3 is 12 amino acids. In DNA, the CDR3 is TGTGCCAGCAGTCCGGGGGTTTATGGCTACACCTTC. It encodes CASSPGVYGYTF.

V is TRBV6-1 and J is TRBJ1-2; no reliable D call. Germline CDR1 reads MNHNS; CDR2 reads SASEGT. The CDR3 loop spans 11 amino acids. V shed 2 bases and J shed 5 bases, with 3 bases lying between them. CDR3 coding DNA: TGTGCCAGCAGTGAATTATATGGCTACACCTTC. The encoded protein is CASSELYGYTF.

CDR3 in amino acids: CASSPMDSNTEAFF. The CDR3 nucleotides read TGTGCCAGCAGCCCTATGGACTCCAACACTGAAGCTTTCTTT. The chain combines TRBV5-6 with TRBJ1-1; D remains ambiguous. The germline V gene has CDR1 SGHDT and CDR2 YYEEEE. The V and J ends lost 4 bases and 2 bases respectively, with 12 bases between them. CDR3 length equals 14 residues.

The sample holds a few counts of this clone. The chain recombines TRBV27 with TRBJ2-7; a possible D gene is TRBD2 (6 bases). The CDR3 extends over 15 amino acids. Germline-derived CDR1 and CDR2 are MNHEY and SMNVEV (reference sequence). V was trimmed by 4 bases and J by 3 bases, leaving 16 bases between them. The CDR3, as DNA: TGTGCCAGCAGTTACGGGGGTGGGGGAGACTACGAGCAGTACTTC. Encoded protein: CASSYGGGGDYEQYF.

The rearrangement links TRBV6-2 or TRBV6-3 to TRBJ2-3; TRBD2 matches at 15 bases. Losses at the gene ends were 4 bases for V and 4 bases for J; bases not matched to a gene: 0. This CDR3 has 15 residues. From germline, CDR1 is MNHEY and CDR2 SVGEGT. CDR3 residues: CASSWTSGGADTQYF. Here the CDR3 DNA reads TGTGCCAGCAGTTGGACTAGCGGGGGGGCAGATACGCAGTATTTT.

This chain uses TRBV18 with TRBJ1-1, with TRBD1 matching 8 bases. Germline V gene sequence: CDR1 KGHSH, CDR2 LQKENI. This CDR3 comprises 13 residues. J lost 7 bases, V lost 6 bases, and 7 bases had no gene match. The CDR3 bases are TGTGCCAGCTCCCGAGGACAGGGCGTTGAAGCTTTCTTT. It specifies CASSRGQGVEAFF.

The chain has TRBV30 and TRBJ1-5; D is unclear. The V end lost 0 bases, the J end lost 3 bases, and 12 bases lay between the germline ends. This CDR3 has 15 amino acids. Germline CDR1 GTSNPN, CDR2 SVGIG (reference sequence). Here the CDR3 reads CAWSVQAGTNQPQHF. The CDR3 DNA reads TGTGCCTGGAGTGTACAAGCAGGTACCAATCAGCCCCAGCATTTT.

This clone was seen many times. This rearrangement joins TRBV6-5 to TRBJ1-1; no definite D call. Per germline, CDR1 MNHEY and CDR2 SVGAGI. The length of the CDR3 is 12 residues. The germline V and J ends were trimmed by 6 bases and 2 bases, with 7 bases remaining between them. The CDR3 loop is CASRGANTEAFF. The DNA for the CDR3 is TGTGCCAGCAGGGGCGCTAACACTGAAGCTTTCTTT.